This TCR beta chain appears in the sequencing data of a study of CD8 T cells in Susac syndrome. Sequencing targeted TCR beta in T cells from blood (CD8+ and CD4+). While CD8+ and CD4+ T cells were isolated negatively, TEMRA cells were enriched by FACS. It was with random hexamers that roughly 0.45 to 1 ug RNA was reverse transcribed. Amplification of TCR beta CDR3 across 54 Vbeta and 13 Jbeta was performed with immunoSEQ multiplex PCR. TCRdb processed the immunoSEQ multiplex PCR reads anew with MiXCR; each CDR3 protein has one entry. The data contain 350,000 to 550,000 distinct CDR3 sequences, around 83% of them seen just once; the ten biggest clones take up 0.09% to 0.15%. The CDR3 consists of 15 residues. The V end lost 4 bases, the J end lost 2 bases, and 12 bases lay between the germline ends. In germline, CDR1 is GTSNPN, CDR2 SVGIG (reference sequence).

This clonotype was obtained from a human donor with multiple sclerosis. The material sequenced was CD8+ T cells from PBMCs. This chain links TRBV30 with TRBJ2-6; maybe TRBD1 (5 bases). The CDR3 loop is CAWITGIPGANVLTF. The CDR3 DNA sequence: TGTGCCTGGATAACAGGCATTCCTGGGGCCAACGTCCTGACTTTC.